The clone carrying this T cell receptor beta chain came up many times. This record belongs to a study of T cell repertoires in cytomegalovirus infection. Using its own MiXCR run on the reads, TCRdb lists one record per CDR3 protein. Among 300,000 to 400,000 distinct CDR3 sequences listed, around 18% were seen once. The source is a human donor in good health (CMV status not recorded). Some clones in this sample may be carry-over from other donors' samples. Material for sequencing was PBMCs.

CDR3 bases: TGTGCCACCAGCAGAGTTGCCAGGGCCACAGATACGCAGTATTTT. Its protein is CATSRVARATDTQYF. The rearrangement uses TRBV15 and TRBJ2-3, with TRBD1 as a possible D gene (5 bases). CDR1 is LNHNV, CDR2 YYDKDF, per germline (reference sequence). This CDR3 comprises 15 residues. Trimming took 1 base from V and 2 from J, leaving 10 bases between them.